These 17 T cell receptor beta chains came from one sample sequenced in a study of cytomegalovirus exposure and HLA in healthy donors. Generated by immunoSEQ multiplex PCR, the TCRdb table keeps only in-frame clones and is missing some. Of roughly 120,000 clones listed, roughly 89% are singletons. The sequenced sample was PBMCs. All receptors come from a man aged 25-45 years in good health and CMV-seronegative.

The gene calls are TRBV29-1 and TRBJ1-2, with D hard to call. There are 16 residues in the CDR3. Germline assignment: CDR1 SQVTM and CDR2 ANQGSEA. Trimming removed 0 bases at V and 8 bases at J, with 22 bases between. In DNA form, the CDR3 reads TGCAGCGTTGAAGATCCGCATCGGGCAGGCGGGGAGGGCTACACCTTC. Translation: CSVEDPHRAGGEGYTF.

The chain joins TRBV9 to TRBJ1-4, with TRBD1 identical over 8 bases. The CDR3 extends over 17 amino acids. V gave up 0 bases and J gave up 0 bases; unmatched junction bases: 4. Germline CDR1 SGDLS, CDR2 YYNGEE. CDR3 amino acids: CASSVGDRPPTNEKLFF. The CDR3 DNA follows: TGTGCCAGCAGCGTAGGGGACAGGCCGCCAACTAATGAAAAACTGTTTTTT.

There are many counts of this clone. This same CDR3 is encoded by further DNA sequences in the sample. V is TRBV27 and J is TRBJ1-1; no reliable D call. Trimming shortened V by 1 base and J by 5 bases, and 11 bases separated the two germline ends. Germline V CDR1 and CDR2: MNHEY, SMNVEV (reference sequence). The CDR3 is 14 residues long. CDR3 amino acids: CASSLFWVGTEAFF. The CDR3 DNA reads TGTGCCAGCAGTTTATTTTGGGTCGGGACTGAAGCTTTCTTT.

The V gene is TRBV4-1, the J gene TRBJ2-7; TRBD2 is a possible D gene (6 bases). With 0 bases removed from V and 3 bases from J, the gap between germline ends came to 15 bases. The germline V gene encodes CDR1 MGHRA and CDR2 YSYEKL. The length of the CDR3 is 16 residues. The DNA of the CDR3 is TGCGCCAGCAGCCAAGATCTATCTAGCGACATCTACGAGCAGTACTTC. Translated: CASSQDLSSDIYEQYF.

V and J are TRBV27 and TRBJ1-2, with D maybe TRBD1 (5 bases). Germline lookup yields CDR1 MNHEY and CDR2 SMNVEV (reference sequence). Trimming shortened V by 2 bases and J by 5 bases, and 9 bases separated the two germline ends. This CDR3 is 13 amino acids long. In DNA, the CDR3 is TGTGCCAGCAGTTTAGTGGGGGGATATGGCTACACCTTC. This gives the protein CASSLVGGYGYTF.

This chain joins TRBV7-2 and TRBJ2-7; D might be TRBD2 (5 bases). The V end lost 6 bases, the J end lost 0 bases, and 12 bases lay between the germline ends. The CDR3 is 14 amino acids. Germline CDR1 SGHTA, CDR2 FQGNSA. The CDR3 DNA is TGTGCCAGCAGATCGGGGTCCCACTCCTACGAGCAGTACTTC. Protein sequence: CASRSGSHSYEQYF.

V gene TRBV11-2 combines with J gene TRBJ1-1; D is unresolved. Germline CDR1 and CDR2: SGHAT and FQNNGV. The V and J ends lost 5 bases and 2 bases respectively, with 9 bases between them. This CDR3 is built from 13 residues. CDR3 nucleotides: TGTGCCAGCAGCCCGGGGAGAAACACTGAAGCTTTCTTT. Encoded protein: CASSPGRNTEAFF. The variable domain in full, with the rest retrieved from reference TRBV11-2 and TRBJ1-1, is EAGVAQSPRYKIIEKRQSVAFWCNPISGHATLYWYQQILGQGPKLLIQFQNNGVVDDSQLPKDRFSAERLKGVDSTLKIQPAKLEDSAVYLCASSPGRNTEAFFGQGTRLTVV.

The chain couples TRBV19 to TRBJ1-5, with 12 positions matching TRBD1. V lost 5 bases and J lost 4; bases outside the gene matches: 15. The CDR3 length is 19 residues. The V gene's germline CDR1 is LNHDA and CDR2 SQIVND (reference sequence). The CDR3 nucleotides are TGTGCCAGTAGTCCTCCCCCCGGGACAGGGGGCAGGAGGAATCAGCCCCAGCATTTT. This translates into CASSPPPGTGGRRNQPQHF.

The chain recombines TRBV7-9 with TRBJ1-1; D perhaps matches TRBD1 (5 bases). CDR1 and CDR2 from the germline V gene are SEHNR and FQNEAQ (reference sequence). The CDR3 totals 13 residues. The germline V and J ends were trimmed by 3 bases and 4 bases, with 9 bases remaining between them. This CDR3 reads CASSLEGSTEAFF. The CDR3 DNA sequence: TGTGCCAGCAGCTTGGAGGGGAGCACTGAAGCTTTCTTT.

V is TRBV7-9 and J is TRBJ1-1, with D perhaps TRBD1 (6 bases). CDR1 SEHNR and CDR2 FQNEAQ come from the germline V gene (reference sequence). The CDR3 runs to 16 residues. Trimming took 1 base from V and 1 from J, leaving 13 bases between them. CDR3 DNA: TGTGCCAGCAGCTTAGGGGCCGGGACACCGAACACTGAAGCTTTCTTT. Its translation is CASSLGAGTPNTEAFF.

The gene calls are TRBV7-8 and TRBJ2-1, with 12 bases that match TRBD2. This CDR3 comprises 15 residues. V lost 6 bases and J lost 3; bases outside the gene matches: 3. Germline lookup yields CDR1 SGHVS and CDR2 FQNEAQ. DNA for the CDR3: TGTGCCAGCAGTTCTAGCGGGGGGGTCTACAATGAGCAGTTCTTC. Residues: CASSSSGGVYNEQFF. Full variable domain (rest looked up from reference TRBV7-8 and TRBJ2-1): GAGVSQSPRYKVAKRGQDVALRCDPISGHVSLFWYQQALGQGPEFLTYFQNEAQLDKSGLPSDRFFAERPEGSVSTLKIQRTQQEDSAVYLCASSSSGGVYNEQFFGPGTRLTVL.

The V gene is TRBV4-1, the J gene TRBJ1-2, with D maybe TRBD1 (5 bases). Per the germline V gene, CDR1 is MGHRA and CDR2 is YSYEKL. V gave up 4 bases and J gave up 1 base, with 10 bases separating them. The CDR3 consists of 14 residues. The CDR3 DNA follows: TGCGCCAGCAGCCCTACGACAGTTAACTATGGCTACACCTTC. As protein: CASSPTTVNYGYTF.

The V call is TRBV5-1, the J call TRBJ1-4; 8 bases map to TRBD1. Germline V CDR1 and CDR2: SGHRS, YFSETQ. The CDR3 covers 16 residues. Trimming took 4 bases from V and 0 from J; bases not matched to a gene: 5. The CDR3 DNA follows: TGCGCCAGCAGCCTCCCGACAGGGGCAACTAATGAAAAACTGTTTTTT. Amino acid sequence: CASSLPTGATNEKLFF.

The chain joins TRBV11-2 to TRBJ2-7; TRBD1 might be the D (5 bases). The CDR3 has 14 amino acids. The germline V gene encodes CDR1 SGHAT and CDR2 FQNNGV. V lost 7 bases to trimming and J lost 3 bases, with 16 bases between them. CDR3 in amino acids: CASTPPDTLYEQYF. The CDR3 region has the DNA TGTGCCAGCACCCCTCCGGACACTCTCTACGAGCAGTACTTC.

This clone was found once. The chain is built from TRBV29-1 and TRBJ2-7, with 8 nucleotides matching TRBD1. The germline V gene has CDR1 SQVTM and CDR2 ANQGSEA. CDR3 length: 12 residues. Unmatched junction bases numbered 3, after V lost 4 bases and J lost 4 bases. CDR3 coding DNA: TGCAGCGTTGGGACAGGGATGTACGAGCAGTACTTC. Residues: CSVGTGMYEQYF.

This clone appeared once. The V call is TRBV7-9, the J call TRBJ2-7; D may be TRBD2 (6 bases). This CDR3 is 16 amino acids long. V was clipped by 3 bases and J by 2 bases, with 17 bases between them. Germline V CDR1 and CDR2: SEHNR, FQNEAQ (reference sequence). The CDR3 DNA sequence: TGTGCCAGCAGCTTTGTCGGGGGACGCCTCACCTACGAGCAGTACTTC. Protein: CASSFVGGRLTYEQYF.

The V gene is TRBV28, the J gene TRBJ2-6, with D possibly being TRBD2 (5 bases). V lost 8 bases and J lost 0, with 17 bases in between. CDR1 is MDHEN, CDR2 SYDVKM, per germline. The CDR3 contains 17 residues. This CDR3 is CASGSLGLRSGANVLTF. The CDR3, as DNA: TGTGCCAGCGGTTCACTAGGGCTCCGCTCTGGGGCCAACGTCCTGACTTTC.